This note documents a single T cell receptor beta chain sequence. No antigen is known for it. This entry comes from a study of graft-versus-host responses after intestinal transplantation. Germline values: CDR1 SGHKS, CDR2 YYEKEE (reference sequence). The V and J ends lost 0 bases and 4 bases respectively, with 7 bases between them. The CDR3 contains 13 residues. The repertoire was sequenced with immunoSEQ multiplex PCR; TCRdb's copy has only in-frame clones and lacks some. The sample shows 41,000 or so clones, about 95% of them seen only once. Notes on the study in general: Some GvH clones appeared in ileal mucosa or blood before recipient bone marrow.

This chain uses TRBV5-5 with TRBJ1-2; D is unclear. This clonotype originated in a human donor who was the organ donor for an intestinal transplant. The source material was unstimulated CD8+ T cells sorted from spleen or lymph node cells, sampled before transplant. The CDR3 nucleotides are TGTGCCAGCAGCTTGGCACTTCCCTATGGCTACACCTTC. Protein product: CASSLALPYGYTF.